This T cell receptor beta chain was recorded in a study of T cell responses to AZD1222 COVID-19 vaccine. Germline V gene data show CDR1 as MNHEY and CDR2 as SMNVEV (reference sequence). Between the trimmed V and J ends, which lost 3 bases and 2 bases, there was a span of 11 bases. This CDR3 has 14 amino acids. Sequencing used immunoSEQ multiplex PCR; TCRdb keeps in-frame clones, though not all of them. The sample shows approximately 99,000 clones, approximately 89% of them seen only once. This chain uses TRBV27 with TRBJ2-7; D not certain. The receptor was derived from an adult in good health. The sample consisted of peripheral blood, taken on day 0 of MenACWY control vaccination. The DNA of the CDR3 is TGTGCCAGCAGTTTTAAAACAGCGCCCTACGAGCAGTACTTC. Protein product: CASSFKTAPYEQYF.